This is a list of T cell receptor beta chains from one sample in a study of blood T cells in healthy people across ages. TCRdb redid the calling of the 5' RACE reads with MiXCR, one entry per CDR3 protein. Of roughly 2 million distinct CDR3 sequences listed, 49% were seen once; the top ten hold around 2.1%. What was sequenced was blood. Receptor source: a woman between 35 and 50 years old in good health. Each CDR3 is given without its conserved first and last residue. The D gene is left open where the match is weak.

>.|TRBJ1-2|TRBV7-2
ASNSIGRQGLDYGYT
>.|TRBJ1-5|TRBV20-1
SARRGRTNNQPQH
>.|TRBJ1-6|TRBV28
ASGRINSPLH
>TRBD1|TRBJ1-2|TRBV11-2
ASTTPGTGNGYT
>.|TRBJ2-3|TRBV5-1
ASSLGDFTDTQY
>.|TRBJ2-3|TRBV12-3/TRBV12-4
ASSRSGPYTDTQY
>.|TRBJ2-5|TRBV21-1
ASPRTSGGRETQY
>TRBD2|TRBJ2-1|TRBV4-3
ASSRDRPGLGGGNEQF
>.|TRBJ2-1|TRBV6-2/TRBV6-3
ASRPLRRGGVVNEQF
>.|TRBJ1-2|TRBV30
AWSGNGYT
>.|TRBJ1-6|TRBV9
ASSVEGDSNSPLH
>TRBD1|TRBJ2-5|TRBV5-1
ASSTVRDRGQEGQY
>TRBD2|TRBJ2-5|TRBV7-2
ASSLSAWRGATFGEQY
>.|TRBJ2-1|TRBV24-1
ATSDFITGSNEQF
>.|TRBJ1-5|TRBV10-3
AIGENQPQH
>TRBD2|TRBJ2-3|TRBV11-2
ASSLDAGGPTDTQY
>.|TRBJ2-7|TRBV7-2
ASSVGRRSYEQY
>TRBD1|TRBJ2-3|TRBV29-1
SVGDSRDTQY
>.|TRBJ2-1|TRBV6-1
ASSELRGELPPSSYNEQF
>TRBD2|TRBJ2-1|TRBV5-8
ASSLAQSLAGYNEQF
>TRBD1|.|TRBV20-1
SARDADRGRETQY
>TRBD1|TRBJ2-3|TRBV5-6
ASSFGTGVDTQY